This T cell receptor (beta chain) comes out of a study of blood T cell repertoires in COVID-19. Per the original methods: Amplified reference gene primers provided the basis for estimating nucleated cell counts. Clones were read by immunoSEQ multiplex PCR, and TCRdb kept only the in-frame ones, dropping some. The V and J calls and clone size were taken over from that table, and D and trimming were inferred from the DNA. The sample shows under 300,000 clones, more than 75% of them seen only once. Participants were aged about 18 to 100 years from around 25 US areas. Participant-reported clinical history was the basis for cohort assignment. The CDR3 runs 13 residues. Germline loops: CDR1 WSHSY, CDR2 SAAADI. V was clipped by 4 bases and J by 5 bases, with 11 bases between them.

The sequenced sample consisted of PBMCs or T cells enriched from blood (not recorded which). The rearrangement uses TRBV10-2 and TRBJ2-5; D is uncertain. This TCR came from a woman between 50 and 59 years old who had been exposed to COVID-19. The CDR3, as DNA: TGCGCCAGCAGTGGTCGGGTAAGGGAGACCCAGTACTTC. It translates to CASSGRVRETQYF.